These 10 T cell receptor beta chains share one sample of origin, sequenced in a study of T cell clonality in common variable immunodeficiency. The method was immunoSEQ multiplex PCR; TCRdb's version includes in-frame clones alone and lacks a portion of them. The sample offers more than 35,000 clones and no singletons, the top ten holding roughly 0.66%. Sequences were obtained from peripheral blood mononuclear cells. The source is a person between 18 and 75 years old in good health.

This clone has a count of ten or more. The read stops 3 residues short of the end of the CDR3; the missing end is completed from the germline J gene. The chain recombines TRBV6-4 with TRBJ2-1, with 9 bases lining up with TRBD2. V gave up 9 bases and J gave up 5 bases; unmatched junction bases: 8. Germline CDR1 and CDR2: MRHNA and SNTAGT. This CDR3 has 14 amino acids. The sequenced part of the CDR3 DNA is TGTGCCAGTAGAAAGCGGGAGGTGGACAATGAG. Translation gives CASRKREVDNE. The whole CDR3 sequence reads CASRKREVDNEQFF.

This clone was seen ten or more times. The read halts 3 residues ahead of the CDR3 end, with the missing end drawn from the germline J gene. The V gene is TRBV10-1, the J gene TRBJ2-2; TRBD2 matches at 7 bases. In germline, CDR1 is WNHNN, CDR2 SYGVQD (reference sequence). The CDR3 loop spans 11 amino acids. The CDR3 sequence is CASSAGGRLFF. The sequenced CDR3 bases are TGCGCCAGCAGTGCGGGCGGGAGG.

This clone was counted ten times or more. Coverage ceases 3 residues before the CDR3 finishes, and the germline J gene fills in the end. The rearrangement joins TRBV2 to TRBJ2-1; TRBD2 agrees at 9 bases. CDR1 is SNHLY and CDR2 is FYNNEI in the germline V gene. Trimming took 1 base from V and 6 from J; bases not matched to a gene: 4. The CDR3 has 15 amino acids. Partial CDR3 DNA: TGTGCCAGCAGTGAAGGCGGGGGGGTTTTCAATGAG. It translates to CASSEGGGVFNE. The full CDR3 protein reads CASSEGGGVFNEQFF.

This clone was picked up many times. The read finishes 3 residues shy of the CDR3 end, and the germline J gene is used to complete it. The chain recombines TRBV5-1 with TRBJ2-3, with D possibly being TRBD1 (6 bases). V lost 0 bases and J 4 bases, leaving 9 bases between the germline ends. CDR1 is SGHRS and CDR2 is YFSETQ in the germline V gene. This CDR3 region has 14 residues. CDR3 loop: CASSLEGDADTQYF. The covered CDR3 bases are TGCGCCAGCAGCTTGGAGGGGGATGCAGATACG.

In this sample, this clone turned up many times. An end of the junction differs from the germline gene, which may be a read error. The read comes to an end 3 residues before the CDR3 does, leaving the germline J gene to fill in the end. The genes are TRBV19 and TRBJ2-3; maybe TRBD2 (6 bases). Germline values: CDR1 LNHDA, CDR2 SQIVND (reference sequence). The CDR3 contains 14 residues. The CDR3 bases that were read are TGTGCCAGTAGAGACGGGAGAGGAACAGGTACG. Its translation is CASRDGRGTGT. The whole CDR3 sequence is CASRDGRGTGTQYF.

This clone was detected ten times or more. The CDR3 sequence: CSAERASGSTDTQYF. CDR3 bases read: TGCAGTGCCGAGCGGGCTAGCGGGAGCACAGATACG. V usage is TRBV20-1 and J usage is TRBJ2-3; 8 nucleotides match TRBD2. The read terminates 3 residues before the CDR3 end, so the remaining end is supplied by the germline J gene. The V segment lost 6 bases and the J segment 0 bases; nucleotides outside the gene matches: 8. This CDR3 is built from 15 residues. Germline lookup yields CDR1 DFQATT and CDR2 SNEGSKA (reference sequence).

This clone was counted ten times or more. CDR3 DNA, as far as it was read: TGTGCCAGTAGTATATCCGGACTCAGCTATAATTCACCC. Its protein product is CASSISGLSYNSP. The whole CDR3 protein is CASSISGLSYNSPLHF. V and J are TRBV19 and TRBJ1-6; D is undetermined. The read ends 3 residues early relative to the CDR3; the germline J gene fills the gap. The CDR3 extends over 16 amino acids. Germline V gene lookup returns CDR1 LNHDA and CDR2 SQIVND (reference sequence). Trimming pared 2 bases from V and 3 bases from J, leaving 11 bases between.

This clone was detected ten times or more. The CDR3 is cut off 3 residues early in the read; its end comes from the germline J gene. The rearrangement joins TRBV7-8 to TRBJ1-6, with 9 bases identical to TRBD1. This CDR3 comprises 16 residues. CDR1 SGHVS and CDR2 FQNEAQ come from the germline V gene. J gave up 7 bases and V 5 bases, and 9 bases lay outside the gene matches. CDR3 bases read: TGTGCCAGCAGCCAACGTCGGGACAGGGAAAATTCACCC. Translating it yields CASSQRRDRENSP. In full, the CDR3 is CASSQRRDRENSPLHF.

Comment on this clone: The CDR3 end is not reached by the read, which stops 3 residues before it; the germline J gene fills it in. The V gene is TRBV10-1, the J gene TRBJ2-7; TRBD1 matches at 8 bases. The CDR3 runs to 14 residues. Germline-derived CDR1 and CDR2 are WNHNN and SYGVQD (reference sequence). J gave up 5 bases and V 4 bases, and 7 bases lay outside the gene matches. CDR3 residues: CASSVAGGFDEQYF. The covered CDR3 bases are TGCGCCAGCAGTGTGGCAGGGGGCTTCGACGAG.

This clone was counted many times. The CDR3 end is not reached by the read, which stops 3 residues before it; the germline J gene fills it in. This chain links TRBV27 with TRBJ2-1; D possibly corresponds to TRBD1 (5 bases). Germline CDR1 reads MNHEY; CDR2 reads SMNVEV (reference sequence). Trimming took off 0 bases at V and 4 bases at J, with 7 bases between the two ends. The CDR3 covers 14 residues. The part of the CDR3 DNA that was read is TGTGCCAGCAGTTTATCGGACATGTACAATGAG. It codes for CASSLSDMYNE. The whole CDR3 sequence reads CASSLSDMYNEQFF.